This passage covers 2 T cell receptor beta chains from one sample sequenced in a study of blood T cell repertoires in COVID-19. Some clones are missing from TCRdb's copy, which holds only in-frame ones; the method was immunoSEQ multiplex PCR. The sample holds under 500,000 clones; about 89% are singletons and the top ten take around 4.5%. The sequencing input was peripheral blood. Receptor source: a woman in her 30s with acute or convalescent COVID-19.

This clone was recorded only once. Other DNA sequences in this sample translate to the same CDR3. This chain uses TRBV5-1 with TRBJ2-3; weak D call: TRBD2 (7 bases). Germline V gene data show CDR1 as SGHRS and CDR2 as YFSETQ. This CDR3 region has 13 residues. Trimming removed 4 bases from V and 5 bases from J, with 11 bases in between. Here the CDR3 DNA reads TGCGCCAGCAGCCGGGGGGCGGGAGATACGCAGTATTTT. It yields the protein CASSRGAGDTQYF.

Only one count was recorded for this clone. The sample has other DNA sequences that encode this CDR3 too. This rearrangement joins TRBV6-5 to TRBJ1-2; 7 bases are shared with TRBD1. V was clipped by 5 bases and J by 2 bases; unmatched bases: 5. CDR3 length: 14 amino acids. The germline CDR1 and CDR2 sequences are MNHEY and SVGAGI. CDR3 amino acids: CASSRDSTNYGYTF. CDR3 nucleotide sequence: TGTGCCAGCAGTCGGGACAGTACAAACTATGGCTACACCTTC.